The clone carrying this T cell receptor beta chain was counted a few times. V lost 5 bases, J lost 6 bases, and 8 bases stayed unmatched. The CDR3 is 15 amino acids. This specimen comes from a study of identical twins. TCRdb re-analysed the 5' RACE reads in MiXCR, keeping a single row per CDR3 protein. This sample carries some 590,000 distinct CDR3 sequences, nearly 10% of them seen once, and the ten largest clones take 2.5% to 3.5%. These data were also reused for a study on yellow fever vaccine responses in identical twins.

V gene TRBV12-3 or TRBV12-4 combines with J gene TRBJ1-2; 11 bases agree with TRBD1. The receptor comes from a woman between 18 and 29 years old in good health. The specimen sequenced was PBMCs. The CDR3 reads CASSPRTGGADGYTF. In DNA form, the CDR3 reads TGTGCCAGCAGTCCGCGGACAGGGGGCGCAGATGGCTACACCTTC.